The clone carrying this T cell receptor (beta chain) was detected many times. Antigen specificity is unknown. The sample originates from a study of Graves' ophthalmopathy and Graves' hyperthyroidism. Across the whole study: The study drew peripheral blood at initial diagnosis, before any treatment.

Whole-study results and caveats: With 70.59% sensitivity and over 72% specificity, the model predicted ophthalmopathy progression. Blood also carried most expanded thyroid clonotypes exceeding 0.001 frequency.

Eligible hyperthyroidism cases comprised new diagnoses of under 2 months' duration in individuals aged 18 to 65. Beta-chain TCR CDR3 regions were amplified from RNA transcripts. In the first round, RT-PCR was carried out with HTBI primers, and a multiplex PCR formed the second round. A single record per CDR3 protein comes from TCRdb applying MiXCR to the multiplex PCR reads. The sample lists 600,000 to 650,000 distinct CDR3 sequences; about a fifth were seen once. This receptor was obtained from a young woman with stable Graves' hyperthyroidism. Some clones in this sample may be carry-over from other donors' samples. Sequenced: peripheral blood.

For the CDR3, the DNA is TGTGCCAGCAGGCTAAAGGGACAGCCCTTCTATAATTCACCCCTCCACTTT. Its protein is CASRLKGQPFYNSPLHF. The V call is TRBV7-9, the J call TRBJ1-6; TRBD1 aligns across 7 bases. Losses at the gene ends were 6 bases for V and 3 bases for J; bases not matched to a gene: 11. The CDR3 has 17 amino acids. Germline CDR1 is SEHNR and CDR2 is FQNEAQ (reference sequence).